The clone carrying this T cell receptor beta chain turned up a few times. The target antigen is unknown. The entry originates in a study of cytomegalovirus exposure and HLA in healthy donors. The study's findings and limits: It was reportedly the case that the classifier diagnosed cytomegalovirus status with high specificity and sensitivity. Later analysis associated a missense DCLRE1C variant with TCR beta V- and J-gene trimming. A later analysis reportedly identified an Asian-associated ancestry cluster as carrying fewer N-insertions than the approximately 730-donor mean. The authors considered a cluster of highly shared sequence variants likely to be a sequencing artifact.

Per germline, CDR1 LGHNA and CDR2 YNFKEQ. This CDR3 region has 15 residues. V trimming: 4 bases; J trimming: 4 bases; junction bases outside the gene matches: 7. PCR involved 60 Vbeta and 13 Jbeta primers. The protocol was immunoSEQ multiplex PCR, while the TCRdb copy is restricted to in-frame clones and leaves out a portion. Among under 120,000 clones listed, about 80% were seen once. Sequencing was carried out using PBMCs. This sequence was found in a female donor in good health and CMV-seropositive. The chain is built from TRBV4-2 and TRBJ1-3; TRBD1 aligns across 7 bases. The CDR3 protein is CASSLRDSPGNTIYF. CDR3 nucleotides: TGTGCCAGCAGCCTGCGGGACAGTCCGGGAAACACCATATATTTT.